The 5 T cell receptor beta chains below were found in one sample sequenced in a study of shared clonotypes between healthy human individuals. Libraries were prepared by immunoSEQ multiplex PCR; TCRdb keeps only in-frame clonotypes and omits some of them. The sample has over a million clones, around 98% seen once. The specimen was naive CD4+ T cells sorted from blood. The subset was: CD45RA+ positively selected. The source of these receptors is a man between 25 and 39 years old in good health.

This chain connects TRBV9 to TRBJ2-5, with 9 bases that match TRBD2. The germline V gene encodes CDR1 SGDLS and CDR2 YYNGEE. The junction had 16 bases not matched to a gene; V was cut back by 0 bases and J by 7 bases. The CDR3 has 18 amino acids. Written as DNA, the CDR3 is TGTGCCAGCAGCGTAGCTATCTCGGGACTAGCCTCAGAGGGGACCCAGTACTTC. Translated: CASSVAISGLASEGTQYF.

This clone was recorded only once. The same CDR3 also results from other DNA sequences found in this sample. V usage is TRBV9 and J usage is TRBJ2-3; the D gene is possibly TRBD1 (5 bases). V lost 0 bases and J lost 7, with 9 bases in between. The CDR3 is 13 amino acids. CDR1 and CDR2 (germline): SGDLS, YYNGEE. CDR3 residues: CASSVDQGNTQYF. The DNA for the CDR3 is TGTGCCAGCAGCGTAGATCAGGGTAATACGCAGTATTTT.

The chain couples TRBV4-3 to TRBJ1-5; D unresolved. In germline, CDR1 is LGHNA, CDR2 YSLEER. V was trimmed by 0 bases and J by 9 bases, leaving 15 bases between them. This CDR3 contains 15 residues. The CDR3 here is CASSQEVRFEGPQHF. The CDR3 region has the DNA TGCGCCAGCAGCCAAGAGGTCCGTTTCGAGGGGCCCCAGCATTTT.

This CDR3 is CASSSWDTGYEQYF. CDR3 sequence (DNA): TGTGCCAGCAGCTCGTGGGACACCGGCTACGAGCAGTACTTC. The chain uses TRBV11-2 and TRBJ2-7; possibly TRBD1 for D (6 bases). Germline CDR1 is SGHAT and CDR2 is FQNNGV. The V end was cut by 4 bases, the J end by 3 bases, with 13 bases between. The CDR3 is 14 residues long.

J is TRBJ2-5 and V is TRBV18, with TRBD2 matching over 8 bases. After removal of 2 bases from V and 6 bases from J, the junction contained 11 bases not matched to a gene. The CDR3 is 16 amino acids. CDR1 and CDR2 (germline): KGHSH, LQKENI. The chain's CDR3 is CASSPKAAPGGKTQYF. The DNA for the CDR3 is TGTGCCAGCTCACCAAAAGCGGCTCCGGGGGGGAAGACCCAGTACTTC.